This T cell receptor (beta chain) comes out of a study of cytomegalovirus exposure and HLA in healthy donors. General observations from the study: A later analysis reportedly identified an Asian-associated ancestry cluster as carrying fewer N-insertions than the approximately 710-donor mean. HLA-A and HLA-B allele assignments for most subjects were reportedly predicted accurately using TCR beta sequences. In vitro, three CMV-associated chains proved specific for CMV antigens.

Each of the donors was a healthy bone marrow donor. On this clone itself: Its antigen remains unidentified.

Germline CDR1 and CDR2: SGHKS and YYEKEE (reference sequence). V lost 1 base and J 3 bases, leaving 11 bases between the germline ends. This CDR3 region has 14 residues. The study ran its PCR with 60 Vbeta and 13 Jbeta primers. Produced via immunoSEQ multiplex PCR; TCRdb's table is partial and in-frame only. The sample gives roughly 190,000 clones, 82% of which show up once; about 1.7% is in the top ten. The source of this sequence is a woman between 18 and 29 years old in good health and CMV-seronegative. The rearrangement joins TRBV5-5 to TRBJ2-7; D gene ambiguous. The sequencing input was PBMCs. This chain's CDR3 is CASSLFEFLYEQYF. Here the CDR3 DNA reads TGTGCCAGCAGCTTGTTTGAGTTCCTCTACGAGCAGTACTTC.